The clone carrying this T cell receptor beta chain was detected only a few times. The data belong to a study of PD-1 blockade in classical Hodgkin lymphoma. Profiling relied on immunoSEQ multiplex PCR, and the TCRdb table lists in-frame clones only, not all of them. The sample includes 45,000 to 55,000 clones, about two thirds seen only once; the top ten take roughly 15%. All trial patients relapsed after autologous stem cell transplantation. The CDR3 contains 10 residues. Deletions cut 8 bases from V and 6 bases from J, with 7 bases between. From germline, CDR1 is MNHNS and CDR2 SASEGT. The origin of this receptor is a human donor with classical Hodgkin lymphoma. J is TRBJ1-1 and V is TRBV6-1; TRBD1 is a possible D gene (5 bases). The sample in question was peripheral blood mononuclear cells (PBMCs), obtained before the second cycle of nivolumab. The CDR3 reads CASVGPEAFF. Written as DNA, the CDR3 is TGTGCCAGCGTGGGGCCTGAAGCTTTCTTT.